Many counts were recorded for the clone carrying this T cell receptor beta chain. Its antigen remains unidentified. Each CDR3 protein is one row after TCRdb ran MiXCR on the RT-PCR reads. The profile shows some 500,000 distinct CDR3 sequences, about 25% of them singletons. In germline, CDR1 is LGHDT, CDR2 YNNKEL (reference sequence). V was cut by 2 bases and J by 9 bases, with 11 bases left in between. The CDR3 is 13 residues long. This record comes from a study of response to subunit inactivated influenza vaccine. Study results and caveats: The authors suggested that few new T cells are recruited per seasonal influenza vaccination.

The gene calls are TRBV3-1 and TRBJ2-1, with D maybe TRBD1 (5 bases). The sequencing here drew on CD4+ T cells sorted from PBMCs, taken roughly 5 days after vaccination. The origin of this receptor is a man in his fifties or sixties who received an inactivated influenza vaccine. The CDR3 loop is CASSQYGRGEQFF. CDR3 DNA sequence: TGTGCCAGCAGCCAATACGGTAGGGGTGAGCAGTTCTTC.